This TCR beta chain is drawn from a study of blood T cells in healthy people across ages. V was shortened by 3 bases and J by 4 bases, with 15 bases between the two germline ends. The CDR3 is 15 amino acids. Germline CDR1 and CDR2: MDHEN and SYDVKM. Next came a second PCR, run for roughly 7 to 12 cycles, which used a sample-barcoded 5' primer along with a J-beta primer mix. MiXCR, run by TCRdb on the 5' RACE reads, gives a single entry per CDR3 protein. The table has about 670,000 distinct CDR3 sequences, more than 45% seen once; the top ten hold roughly 13%. This clonotype was seen only a few times. The TCR was taken from an elderly woman in good health. The rearrangement joins TRBV28 to TRBJ2-5; D assignment may be TRBD1 or TRBD2 (6 bases each). Sequenced input: blood. The CDR3 reads CASSFLEGGAETQYF. CDR3 nucleotides: TGTGCCAGCAGTTTCCTTGAGGGGGGTGCAGAGACCCAGTACTTC.